One T cell receptor beta chain is described in this entry. The naive CD8 fraction comprised CD45RO-negative cells positively selected for CCR7 and excluded terminally differentiated effector memory CD45RA+ cells. Some clones are missing from TCRdb's copy, which holds only in-frame ones; the method was immunoSEQ multiplex PCR. Here the sample spans about 2.1 million clones, 90% to 95% being singletons. This sample was included in a study of shared clonotypes between healthy human individuals. J gave up 6 bases and V 6 bases, and 14 bases lay outside the gene matches. CDR3 length equals 15 residues. The germline CDR1 and CDR2 sequences are LNHDA and SQIVND (reference sequence).

Sequenced sample: naive CD8+ T cells from PBMCs. The TCR comes from a young man in good health. Some clones in this sample may be carry-over from other donors' samples. This chain connects TRBV19 to TRBJ2-7; TRBD1 matches at 7 bases. The CDR3 region is CASSHGTVKISEQYF. The CDR3 DNA follows: TGTGCCAGTAGCCACGGGACAGTTAAGATTTCCGAGCAGTACTTC.